This T cell receptor beta chain stems from a study of technical replicates of blood from a few donors. The repertoire was sequenced with immunoSEQ multiplex PCR; TCRdb's copy has only in-frame clones and lacks some. In the table there are roughly 85,000 clones, 94% of which are singletons. The sample comprised T cells isolated from PBMCs. The receptor comes from a human donor in good health.

The CDR3 sequence: CASSLRGNTEAFF. CDR3 sequence (DNA): TGTGCCAGCTCACTTCGGGGGAACACTGAAGCTTTCTTT. The chain links TRBV18 to TRBJ1-1; D is uncertain. The CDR3 extends over 13 amino acids. Germline V gene data show CDR1 as KGHSH and CDR2 as LQKENI. V was pared by 4 bases and J by 1 base, with 7 bases between.